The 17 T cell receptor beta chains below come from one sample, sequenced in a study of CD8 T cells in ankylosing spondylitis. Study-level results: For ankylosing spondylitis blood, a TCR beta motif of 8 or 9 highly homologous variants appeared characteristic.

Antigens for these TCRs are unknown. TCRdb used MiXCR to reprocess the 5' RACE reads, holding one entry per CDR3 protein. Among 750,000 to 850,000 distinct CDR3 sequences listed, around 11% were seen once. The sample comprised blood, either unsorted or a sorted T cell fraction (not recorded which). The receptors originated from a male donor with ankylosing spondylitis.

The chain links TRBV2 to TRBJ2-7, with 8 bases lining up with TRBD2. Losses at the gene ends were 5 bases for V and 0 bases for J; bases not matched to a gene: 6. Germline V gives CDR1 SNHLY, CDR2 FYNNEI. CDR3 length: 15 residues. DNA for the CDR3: TGTGCCAGCAGTTACTCCACTAGCGGCTCCTACGAGCAGTACTTC. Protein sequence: CASSYSTSGSYEQYF.

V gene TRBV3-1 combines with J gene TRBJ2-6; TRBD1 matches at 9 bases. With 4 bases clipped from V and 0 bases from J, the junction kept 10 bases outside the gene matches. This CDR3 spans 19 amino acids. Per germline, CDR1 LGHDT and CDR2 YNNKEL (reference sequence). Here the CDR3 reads CASSPLSGQGSSGANVLTF. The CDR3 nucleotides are TGTGCCAGCAGCCCTTTATCGGGACAGGGCTCCTCTGGGGCCAACGTCCTGACTTTC.

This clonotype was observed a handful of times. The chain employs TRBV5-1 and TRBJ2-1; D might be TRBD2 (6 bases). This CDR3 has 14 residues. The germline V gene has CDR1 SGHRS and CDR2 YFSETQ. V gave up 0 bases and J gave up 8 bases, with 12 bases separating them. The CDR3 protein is CASSLVGGGDEQFF. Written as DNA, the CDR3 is TGCGCCAGCAGCTTGGTTGGCGGAGGGGATGAGCAGTTCTTC.

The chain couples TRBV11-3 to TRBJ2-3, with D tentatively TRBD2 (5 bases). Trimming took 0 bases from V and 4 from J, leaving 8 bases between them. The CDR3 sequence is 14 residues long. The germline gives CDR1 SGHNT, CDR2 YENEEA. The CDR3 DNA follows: TGTGCCAGCAGCTTAGATCAGGAGGCAGATACGCAGTATTTT. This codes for CASSLDQEADTQYF.

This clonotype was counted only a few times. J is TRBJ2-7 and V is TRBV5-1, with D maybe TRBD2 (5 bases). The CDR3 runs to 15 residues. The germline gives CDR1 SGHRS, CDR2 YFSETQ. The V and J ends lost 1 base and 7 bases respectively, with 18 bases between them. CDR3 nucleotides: TGCGCCAGCAGCTTGACGGGCCCCCGGACGGGGGAGCAGTACTTC. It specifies CASSLTGPRTGEQYF.

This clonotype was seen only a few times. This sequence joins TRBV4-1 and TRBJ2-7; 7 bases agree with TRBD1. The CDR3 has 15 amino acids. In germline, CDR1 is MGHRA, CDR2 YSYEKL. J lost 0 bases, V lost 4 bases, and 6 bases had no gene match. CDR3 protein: CASSPPDRDSYEQYF. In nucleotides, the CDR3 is TGCGCCAGCAGCCCCCCCGACAGGGACTCCTACGAGCAGTACTTC.

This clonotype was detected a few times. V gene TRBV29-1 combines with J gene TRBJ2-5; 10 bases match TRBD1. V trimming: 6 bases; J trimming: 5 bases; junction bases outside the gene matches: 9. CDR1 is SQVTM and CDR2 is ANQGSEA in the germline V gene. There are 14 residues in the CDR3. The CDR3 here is CSVDPTGGAETQYF. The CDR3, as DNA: TGCAGCGTCGATCCGACAGGGGGCGCGGAGACCCAGTACTTC.

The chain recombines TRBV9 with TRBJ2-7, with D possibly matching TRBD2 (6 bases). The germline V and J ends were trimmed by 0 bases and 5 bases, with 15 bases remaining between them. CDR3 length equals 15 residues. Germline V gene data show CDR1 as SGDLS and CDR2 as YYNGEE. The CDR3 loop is CASSVEDGGGDEQYF. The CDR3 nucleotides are TGTGCCAGCAGCGTAGAGGACGGGGGAGGCGACGAGCAGTACTTC.

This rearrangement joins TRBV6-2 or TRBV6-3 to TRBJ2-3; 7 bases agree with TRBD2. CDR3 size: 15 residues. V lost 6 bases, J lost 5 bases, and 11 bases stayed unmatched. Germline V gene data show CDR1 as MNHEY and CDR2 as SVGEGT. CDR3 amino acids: CASSPRVAGQDTQYF. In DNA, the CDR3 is TGTGCCAGCAGCCCCCGGGTAGCGGGTCAAGATACGCAGTATTTT.

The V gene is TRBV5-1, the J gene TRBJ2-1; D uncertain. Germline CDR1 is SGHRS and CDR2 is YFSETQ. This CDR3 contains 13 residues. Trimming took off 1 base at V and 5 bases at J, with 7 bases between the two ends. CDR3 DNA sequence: TGCGCCAGCAGCTTGTTGCTCCACAATGAGCAGTTCTTC. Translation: CASSLLLHNEQFF. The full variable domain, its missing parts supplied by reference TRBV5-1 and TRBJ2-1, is KAGVTQTPRYLIKTRGQQVTLSCSPISGHRSVSWYQQTPGQGLQFLFEYFSETQRNKGNFPGRFSGRQFSNSRSEMNVSTLELGDSALYLCASSLLLHNEQFFGPGTRLTVL.

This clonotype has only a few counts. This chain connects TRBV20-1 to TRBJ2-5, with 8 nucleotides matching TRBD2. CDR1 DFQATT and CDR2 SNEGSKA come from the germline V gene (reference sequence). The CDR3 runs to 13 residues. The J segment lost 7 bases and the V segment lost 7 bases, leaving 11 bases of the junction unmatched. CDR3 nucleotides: TGCAGTGTCCCGGGGGGGTGGAGTCGGACCCAGTACTTC. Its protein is CSVPGGWSRTQYF.

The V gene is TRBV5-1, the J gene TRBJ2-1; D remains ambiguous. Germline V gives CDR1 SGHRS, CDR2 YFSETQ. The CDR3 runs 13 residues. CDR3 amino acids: CASGGDSYNEQFF. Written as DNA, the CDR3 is TGCGCTTCGGGCGGTGACTCCTACAATGAGCAGTTCTTC.

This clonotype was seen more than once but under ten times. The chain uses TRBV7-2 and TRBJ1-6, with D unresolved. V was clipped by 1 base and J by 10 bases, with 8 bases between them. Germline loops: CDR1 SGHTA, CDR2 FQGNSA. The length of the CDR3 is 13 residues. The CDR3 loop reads CASSLVGRSPLHF. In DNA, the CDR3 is TGTGCCAGCAGCTTAGTGGGGAGATCACCCCTCCACTTT.

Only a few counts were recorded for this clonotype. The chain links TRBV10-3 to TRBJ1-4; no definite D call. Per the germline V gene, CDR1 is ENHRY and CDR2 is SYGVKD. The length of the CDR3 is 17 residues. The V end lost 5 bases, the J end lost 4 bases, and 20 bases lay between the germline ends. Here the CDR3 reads CAISRTPRTDFNEKLFF. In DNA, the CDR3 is TGTGCCATCAGTAGGACCCCCCGGACCGACTTTAATGAAAAACTGTTTTTT.

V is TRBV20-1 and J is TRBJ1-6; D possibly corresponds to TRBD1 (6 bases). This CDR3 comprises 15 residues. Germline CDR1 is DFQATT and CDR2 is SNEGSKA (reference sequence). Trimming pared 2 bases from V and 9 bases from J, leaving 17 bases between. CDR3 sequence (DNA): TGCAGTGCTAGAAGGGGAGGGACACTGGCTTCACCCCTCCACTTT. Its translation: CSARRGGTLASPLHF.

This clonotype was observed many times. CDR3 protein: CASRSGQEGGYGYTF. CDR3 nucleotides: TGTGCCAGCAGGTCGGGACAGGAAGGTGGCTATGGCTACACCTTC. This chain joins TRBV6-1 and TRBJ1-2, with 8 positions matching TRBD1. The V gene end was trimmed by 6 bases and the J gene end by 4 bases; junction bases not matched to a gene: 10. Germline CDR1 is MNHNS and CDR2 is SASEGT. This CDR3 has 15 residues.

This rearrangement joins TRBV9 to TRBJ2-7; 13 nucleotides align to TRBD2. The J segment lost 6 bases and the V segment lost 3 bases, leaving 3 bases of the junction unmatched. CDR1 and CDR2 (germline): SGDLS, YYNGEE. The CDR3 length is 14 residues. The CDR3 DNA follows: TGTGCCAGCAGCGCCGGGACTAGCGGGACCGAGCAGTACTTC. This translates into CASSAGTSGTEQYF.